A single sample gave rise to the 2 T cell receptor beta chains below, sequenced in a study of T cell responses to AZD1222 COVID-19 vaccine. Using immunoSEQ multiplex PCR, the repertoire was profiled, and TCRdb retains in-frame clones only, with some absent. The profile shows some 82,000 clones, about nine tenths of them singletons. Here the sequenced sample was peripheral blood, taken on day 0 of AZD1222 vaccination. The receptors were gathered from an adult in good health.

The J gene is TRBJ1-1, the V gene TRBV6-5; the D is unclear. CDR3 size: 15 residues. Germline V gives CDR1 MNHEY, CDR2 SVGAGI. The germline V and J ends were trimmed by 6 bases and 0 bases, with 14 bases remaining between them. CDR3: CASRPSVLLNTEAFF. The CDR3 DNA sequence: TGTGCCAGCAGACCCTCAGTCCTTTTGAACACTGAAGCTTTCTTT.

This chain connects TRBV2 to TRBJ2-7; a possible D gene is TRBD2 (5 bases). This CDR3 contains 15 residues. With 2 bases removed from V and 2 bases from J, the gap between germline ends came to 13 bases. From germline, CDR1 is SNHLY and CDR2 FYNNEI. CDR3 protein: CASSEHDGITYEQYF. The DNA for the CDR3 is TGTGCCAGCAGTGAACATGACGGGATTACCTACGAGCAGTACTTC.